What follows are 25 T cell receptor beta chains derived from one specimen sequenced in a study of graft-versus-host responses after intestinal transplantation. Which antigens these TCRs recognize remains unknown. Method: immunoSEQ multiplex PCR; TCRdb's copy keeps in-frame clones and lacks some. The sample carries more than 100,000 clones, just under 95% recorded once. The sample was unstimulated CD4+ T cells sorted from spleen or lymph node cells, taken before intestinal transplant. Every receptor here comes from a human donor who received an intestinal transplant.

The V and J genes are TRBV20-1 and TRBJ1-5; D unclear. The V end lost 2 bases, the J end lost 7 bases, and 6 bases lay between the germline ends. Looked up from germline, CDR1 is DFQATT and CDR2 is SNEGSKA (reference sequence). The CDR3 totals 11 residues. The CDR3 nucleotides read TGCAGTGCTAGAATAGGCCAGCCCCAGCATTTT. Protein product: CSARIGQPQHF.

The chain combines TRBV12-5 with TRBJ1-1; 7 positions match TRBD1. The germline V gene has CDR1 LGHNT and CDR2 FRNRAP. This CDR3 region has 13 residues. The CDR3 loop is CAITGAPNTEAFF. Here the CDR3 DNA reads TGTGCGATTACAGGGGCTCCGAACACTGAAGCTTTCTTT.

The rearrangement joins TRBV5-1 to TRBJ2-1, with 11 bases matching TRBD2. This CDR3 comprises 15 residues. The V gene's germline CDR1 is SGHRS and CDR2 YFSETQ. V gave up 2 bases and J gave up 6 bases; unmatched junction bases: 4. CDR3 in DNA: TGCGCCAGCAGCTTTAGCGGGAGGGCCTCCAATGAGCAGTTCTTC. It specifies CASSFSGRASNEQFF.

The V call is TRBV29-1, the J call TRBJ2-1, with D perhaps being TRBD1 or TRBD2 (5 bases each). The V gene lost 6 bases and the J gene lost 9 bases, with 15 bases spanning the gap. The germline V gene encodes CDR1 SQVTM and CDR2 ANQGSEA. There are 12 residues in the CDR3. CDR3 protein: CSVGPTKGEQFF. The CDR3 DNA is TGCAGCGTGGGACCGACCAAGGGTGAGCAGTTCTTC.

The genes are TRBV19 and TRBJ2-7; 10 positions agree with TRBD1. CDR1 and CDR2 from the germline V gene are LNHDA and SQIVND (reference sequence). The CDR3 consists of 15 residues. V gave up 5 bases and J gave up 3 bases; unmatched junction bases: 7. The CDR3 here is CASSSRDRGIYEQYF. The CDR3 DNA sequence: TGTGCCAGTAGTTCCCGGGACAGGGGTATCTACGAGCAGTACTTC.

This clone turned up a few times. The gene calls are TRBV7-2 and TRBJ1-2; D perhaps matches TRBD1 (5 bases). The CDR3 is 15 amino acids. Deletions cut 4 bases from V and 0 bases from J, with 12 bases between. Germline V lookup: CDR1 SGHTA, CDR2 FQGNSA. The CDR3 loop is CASSSNMGANYGYTF. The CDR3 bases are TGTGCCAGCAGCTCGAATATGGGGGCTAACTATGGCTACACCTTC.

This rearrangement joins TRBV27 to TRBJ2-3; unclear D gene. Germline V CDR1 and CDR2: MNHEY, SMNVEV (reference sequence). The V end lost 2 bases, the J end lost 4 bases, and 10 bases lay between the germline ends. The CDR3 totals 14 residues. The CDR3, as DNA: TGTGCCAGCAGTTTACTCCAATTAGCAGATACGCAGTATTTT. Amino acids: CASSLLQLADTQYF.

Concerning this clone itself: Relative to the germline gene, one junction end is altered; a read error may explain this. The genes are TRBV25-1 and TRBJ2-7; D is uncertain. The CDR3 has 15 amino acids. The germline gives CDR1 MGHDK, CDR2 SYGVNS. CDR3 loop: CASSVYGTNSYEQCF. CDR3 in DNA: TGTGCCAGCAGTGTTTATGGCACCAACTCCTACGAGCAGTGCTTC.

DNA for the CDR3: TGTGCCAGCAGCTTAGACGAAGCCCGGACCCAGCCCCAGCATTTT. Translating it yields CASSLDEARTQPQHF. The chain links TRBV11-2 to TRBJ1-5; D is ambiguous. V shed 0 bases and J shed 7 bases, with 13 bases lying between them. The germline CDR1 and CDR2 sequences are SGHAT and FQNNGV. This CDR3 spans 15 amino acids.

This chain uses TRBV25-1 with TRBJ1-5; TRBD1 matches at 7 bases. The CDR3 contains 15 residues. The germline V gene has CDR1 MGHDK and CDR2 SYGVNS. V gave up 6 bases and J gave up 6 bases; unmatched junction bases: 11. The CDR3 DNA reads as TGTGCCAGCAGCCAGGGGGGGAAGATTGGTCAGCCCCAGCATTTT. Translation: CASSQGGKIGQPQHF.

The chain links TRBV18 to TRBJ1-5; 7 bases fit TRBD1. CDR1 is KGHSH, CDR2 LQKENI, per germline. The CDR3 totals 15 residues. J lost 5 bases, V lost 3 bases, and 7 bases had no gene match. CDR3 protein: CASSPFDRADQPQHF. The CDR3 DNA is TGTGCCAGCTCACCGTTCGACAGGGCCGATCAGCCCCAGCATTTT.

The rearrangement uses TRBV28 and TRBJ1-6; the D is unclear. Germline values: CDR1 MDHEN, CDR2 SYDVKM. The CDR3 totals 14 residues. V was trimmed by 6 bases and J by 8 bases, leaving 14 bases between them. The CDR3 DNA reads as TGTGCCAGCAGCTATCAGAGTAATTATTCACCCCTCCACTTT. It specifies CASSYQSNYSPLHF.

This clone was seen a few times. The genes are TRBV19 and TRBJ2-3, with 8 bases identical to TRBD2. This CDR3 is built from 15 residues. CDR1 and CDR2 (germline): LNHDA, SQIVND (reference sequence). With V trimmed by 8 bases and J by 4 bases, 11 bases remained unmatched. CDR3 in amino acids: CASRPLAAYPDTQYF. CDR3 DNA: TGTGCCAGTCGCCCACTAGCGGCGTACCCAGATACGCAGTATTTT.

CDR3 sequence reads: CASRDTYGYTF. CDR3 DNA: TGTGCCAGCAGGGACACCTATGGCTACACCTTC. This chain joins TRBV6-5 and TRBJ1-2, with D possibly matching TRBD1 (5 bases). CDR3 length: 11 amino acids. Germline CDR1 is MNHEY and CDR2 is SVGAGI. V was shortened by 6 bases and J by 4 bases, with 6 bases between the two germline ends.

The CDR3 reads CASSLDGGRAGEQFF. DNA for the CDR3: TGCGCCAGCAGCTTGGATGGCGGGAGGGCCGGTGAGCAGTTCTTC. The J gene is TRBJ2-1, the V gene TRBV5-1; 9 bases agree with TRBD2. Germline V lookup: CDR1 SGHRS, CDR2 YFSETQ. The CDR3 covers 15 residues. The trim removed 0 bases at V and 9 bases at J, leaving 7 bases unmatched.

J is TRBJ1-4 and V is TRBV6-1, with 7 nucleotides matching TRBD1. The V and J ends lost 4 bases and 0 bases, in that order; junction bases with no gene match: 2. From germline, CDR1 is MNHNS and CDR2 SASEGT. The CDR3 totals 15 residues. The CDR3 sequence: CASSAQGATNEKLFF. In DNA, the CDR3 is TGTGCCAGCAGTGCCCAGGGGGCAACTAATGAAAAACTGTTTTTT.

J is TRBJ1-2 and V is TRBV10-3; 8 bases match TRBD1. From germline, CDR1 is ENHRY and CDR2 SYGVKD. Trimming removed 3 bases from V and 7 bases from J; junction bases left unmatched: 10. The CDR3 contains 15 residues. The CDR3 DNA reads TGTGCCATCAGTGATCCCCCGACAGGGGCGTCTGGCTACACCTTC. This encodes CAISDPPTGASGYTF.

This chain joins TRBV7-2 and TRBJ1-5; no firm D call. V was cut by 0 bases and J by 6 bases, with 6 bases left in between. This CDR3 contains 13 residues. The germline V gene has CDR1 SGHTA and CDR2 FQGNSA. Here the CDR3 reads CASSLAQRQPQHF. For the CDR3, the DNA is TGTGCCAGCAGCTTAGCGCAGCGTCAGCCCCAGCATTTT.

The chain uses TRBV2 and TRBJ2-2, with D perhaps TRBD2 (5 bases). Deletions cut 7 bases from V and 6 bases from J, with 15 bases between. The CDR3 consists of 14 residues. Germline CDR1 and CDR2: SNHLY and FYNNEI. CDR3 nucleotide sequence: TGTGCCAGCAATCCCACGGAGGTCTCCGGGGAGCTGTTTTTT. Protein product: CASNPTEVSGELFF.

This rearrangement joins TRBV15 to TRBJ1-3; 9 nucleotides match TRBD1. After removal of 4 bases from V and 0 bases from J, the junction contained 4 bases not matched to a gene. The CDR3 is made up of 16 amino acids. Germline assignment: CDR1 LNHNV and CDR2 YYDKDF (reference sequence). This CDR3 reads CATSILQGASGNTIYF. The CDR3 DNA sequence: TGTGCCACCAGCATCTTACAGGGGGCCTCTGGAAACACCATATATTTT. Looking up the rest from reference TRBV15 and TRBJ1-3 gives the full variable domain: DAMVIQNPRYQVTQFGKPVTLSCSQTLNHNVMYWYQQKSSQAPKLLFHYYDKDFNNEADTPDNFQSRRPNTSFCFLDIRSPGLGDTAMYLCATSILQGASGNTIYFGEGSWLTVV.

This chain links TRBV6-1 with TRBJ2-7; D gene unclear. The germline V and J ends were trimmed by 10 bases and 0 bases, with 4 bases remaining between them. The CDR3 is made up of 10 amino acids. The germline V gene has CDR1 MNHNS and CDR2 SASEGT. The DNA for the CDR3 is TGTGCCACCGGCTCCTACGAGCAGTACTTC. Encoded protein: CATGSYEQYF.

V usage is TRBV28 and J usage is TRBJ1-2; TRBD1 might be the D (5 bases). Germline V gene lookup returns CDR1 MDHEN and CDR2 SYDVKM. CDR3 length equals 17 residues. V dropped 2 bases and J dropped 1 base, with 17 bases sitting between them. CDR3 sequence (DNA): TGTGCCAGCAGTTTAGAGTTTGGGACCGCCATTAACTATGGCTACACCTTC. Encoded protein: CASSLEFGTAINYGYTF.

This clone was counted a single time. This chain joins TRBV7-9 and TRBJ2-2, with 7 bases identical to TRBD1. The CDR3 loop spans 14 amino acids. From germline, CDR1 is SEHNR and CDR2 FQNEAQ (reference sequence). Trimming at V came to 4 bases and at J to 7 bases, leaving 6 bases not matched to a gene. CDR3 sequence: CASSSTGISGELFF. CDR3 coding DNA: TGTGCCAGCAGCTCGACAGGGATTAGCGGGGAGCTGTTTTTT.

The V and J genes are TRBV23-1 and TRBJ2-1; perhaps TRBD1 as D (6 bases). TRBV23-1 counts as an open reading frame of uncertain function. V lost 2 bases and J lost 7, with 30 bases in between. The CDR3 consists of 20 residues. The DNA for the CDR3 is TGCGCCAGCAGTCAAGTTGTCCGAGAGAACAGACAGGTTGCGATGAATGAGCAGTTCTTC. This encodes CASSQVVRENRQVAMNEQFF.

Points on this clone: The junction and the germline gene differ at one end; a read error may be behind it. This sequence joins TRBV5-6 and TRBJ2-5; 12 nucleotides line up with TRBD2. Per the germline V gene, CDR1 is SGHDT and CDR2 is YYEEEE. The CDR3 is 15 residues long. CDR3 region: CAGSPSGRVGETQYF. The CDR3 nucleotides read TGTGCCGGCAGTCCTAGCGGGAGGGTAGGGGAGACCCAGTACTTC.